This TCR beta chain comes out of a study of technical replicates of blood from a few donors. Losses at the gene ends were 5 bases for V and 3 bases for J; bases not matched to a gene: 1. Germline CDR1 SGHNT, CDR2 YYREEE (reference sequence). This CDR3 has 12 amino acids. The assay was immunoSEQ multiplex PCR, and TCRdb's table has in-frame clones only and misses some. There are 65,000 to 85,000 clones in the sample; roughly 98% occur only once, and approximately 0.15% lies in the top ten. This sequence joins TRBV5-4 and TRBJ2-7, with 8 bases aligning to TRBD1. The clonotype comes from a human donor in good health. Sequenced: T cells isolated from PBMCs. CDR3 sequence reads: CASSTGGYEQYF. As DNA, the CDR3 is TGTGCCAGCAGTACAGGGGGCTACGAGCAGTACTTC.